This TCR beta chain derives from a study of cytomegalovirus exposure and HLA in healthy donors. General observations from the study: With high specificity and sensitivity, the classifier reportedly diagnosed cytomegalovirus status.

The table came from immunoSEQ multiplex PCR; TCRdb's copy has only in-frame clones and leaves some out. Counted here are about 88,000 clones, more than 70% occurring once; the ten biggest clones make up 9% to 13%. The CDR3 totals 15 residues. V was shortened by 3 bases and J by 0 bases, with 10 bases between the two germline ends. In germline, CDR1 is LNHDA, CDR2 SQIVND (reference sequence). A word on this clone: Antigen unknown.

The rearrangement uses TRBV19 and TRBJ2-3; D perhaps matches TRBD2 (5 bases). The material sequenced was PBMCs. This sequence originates from a young woman in good health and CMV-seropositive. CDR3 sequence: CASSILLASTDTQYF. The CDR3 DNA is TGTGCCAGTAGTATCCTTCTAGCCAGCACAGATACGCAGTATTTT.